This TCR beta chain comes out of a study of T cell changes during pregnancy in multiple sclerosis. Measured with immunoSEQ multiplex PCR; TCRdb has only the in-frame clones, and not every one. The sample yields approximately 32,000 clones, around 90% seen once. The CDR3 is made up of 15 amino acids. Germline V lookup: CDR1 SGHKS, CDR2 YYEKEE (reference sequence). Trimming took 4 bases from V and 6 from J, leaving 17 bases between them. The starting material was CD8+ T cells from peripheral blood mononuclear cells, obtained in the first trimester of pregnancy. J is TRBJ2-4 and V is TRBV5-5; D is possibly TRBD1 (6 bases). The clonotype comes from a female donor with multiple sclerosis, enrolled in a pregnancy study. The DNA of the CDR3 is TGTGCCAGCAGCATTTACCCGGACAGTCTAAACATTCAGTACTTC. Translating it yields CASSIYPDSLNIQYF. Supplemented by reference TRBV5-5 and TRBJ2-4, the full variable domain reads DAGVTQSPTHLIKTRGQQVTLRCSPISGHKSVSWYQQVLGQGPQFIFQYYEKEERGRGNFPDRFSARQFPNYSSELNVNALLLGDSALYLCASSIYPDSLNIQYFGAGTRLSVL.